This passage covers 3 T cell receptor beta chains from one sample sequenced in a study of cytomegalovirus exposure and HLA in healthy donors. Both 60 Vbeta primers and 13 Jbeta primers went into the PCR. Repertoires were generated with immunoSEQ multiplex PCR, while TCRdb's copy carries only in-frame clones and drops some. This sample yields about 180,000 clones, of which around three quarters are seen a single time; around 5.4% belongs to the top ten. Sequencing input: PBMCs. The receptors stem from a man in his forties in good health and CMV-seronegative.

This clone was found once. The J gene is TRBJ2-5, the V gene TRBV7-2, with TRBD1 as a possible D gene (5 bases). CDR3 length equals 15 residues. Between the trimmed V and J ends, which lost 4 bases and 2 bases, there was a span of 14 bases. CDR1 SGHTA and CDR2 FQGNSA come from the germline V gene. The CDR3 DNA follows: TGTGCCAGCAGCTCAAGGCCAGGGCGGCAAGAGACCCAGTACTTC. Its protein product is CASSSRPGRQETQYF.

V usage is TRBV19 and J usage is TRBJ2-3; tentative D call: TRBD2 (6 bases). The CDR3 contains 16 residues. V was cut by 5 bases and J by 2 bases, with 17 bases left in between. The germline V gene encodes CDR1 LNHDA and CDR2 SQIVND (reference sequence). The CDR3 sequence: CASSVRLGTDTDTQYF. For the CDR3, the DNA is TGTGCCAGTAGTGTCAGACTAGGGACGGACACAGATACGCAGTATTTT.

V and J are TRBV10-3 and TRBJ2-3; maybe TRBD2 (7 bases). The CDR3 extends over 15 amino acids. Trimming removed 4 bases from V and 4 bases from J, with 15 bases in between. Germline assignment: CDR1 ENHRY and CDR2 SYGVKD. The CDR3 sequence: CAISGGGANADTQYF. As DNA, the CDR3 is TGTGCCATCAGTGGTGGGGGGGCCAATGCAGATACGCAGTATTTT.